The source of this T cell receptor (beta chain) is a study of T cells in Graves' hyperthyroidism and ophthalmopathy. Findings and limits, study-wide: Most thyroid clonotypes expanded above 0.001 appeared in blood too. Stable hyperthyroidism was separated from ophthalmopathy by a model based on 13 V-J features. The model identified upcoming ophthalmopathy a median roughly 6 months ahead of onset.

Points on this clonotype: What it binds is unknown.

CDR3 size: 13 residues. Trimming cost V 7 bases and J 8 bases, with 17 bases left between them. TCR beta CDR3 region amplification was performed from RNA transcripts. The TCR CDR3 first-round RT-PCR relied on the HTBI primer set. TCRdb re-called the multiplex PCR reads through MiXCR, storing one row per CDR3 protein. The table has approximately 640,000 distinct CDR3 sequences, approximately 15% seen once. The sequence was collected from a man between 45 and 60 years old with Graves' hyperthyroidism. The gene calls are TRBV12-3 or TRBV12-4 and TRBJ1-2; D not certain. The specimen was blood. CDR3 DNA: TGTGCCAGCACCTCCCGATGGGCTGGAGGCTACACCTTC. Its protein is CASTSRWAGGYTF.